This TCR beta chain came from a study of OX40 agonist ivuxolimab in advanced cancers. At the level of the study: Every 2 weeks, patients got intravenous ivuxolimab at one of six dose levels (0.01-10 mg/kg). General observations from the study: In a subset of nonresponders, normalized T-cell clonal expansion was also low.

Sequenced by immunoSEQ multiplex PCR; TCRdb stores in-frame clones only, minus some. The sample has roughly 40,000 clones, 85% to 90% seen once. The trim removed 0 bases at V and 3 bases at J, leaving 3 bases unmatched. Germline CDR1 SGDLS, CDR2 YYNGEE. The CDR3 runs to 16 residues. A word on this clone: Its antigen is not identified.

With baseline, cycle 4 day 1, and cycle 7 day 1 as timepoints, blood was sampled. Sequencing was performed on CD4+ or CD8+ T cells sorted from blood, taken in a trial of the OX40 agonist ivuxolimab. The source is an adult with an advanced solid tumor such as melanoma, head and neck, liver or kidney cancer. The chain carries TRBV9 and TRBJ2-2; 9 bases are shared with TRBD2. CDR3: CASSVDGLAYTGELFF. For the CDR3, the DNA is TGTGCCAGCAGCGTAGACGGACTAGCGTACACCGGGGAGCTGTTTTTT.